This record looks at one T cell receptor (beta chain) sequence and its context. Antigen unknown. The V and J ends lost 5 bases and 1 base respectively, with 10 bases between them. The CDR3 consists of 14 residues. Per the germline V gene, CDR1 is SGHAT and CDR2 is FQNNGV. This PCR relied on a set of 60 Vbeta primers and 13 Jbeta primers. Sequenced by immunoSEQ multiplex PCR; TCRdb stores in-frame clones only, minus some. The table has some 190,000 clones, 60% to 85% seen once; the top ten hold around 1.6%. This entry belongs to a study of cytomegalovirus exposure and HLA in healthy donors. General observations from the study: The presence/absence work took it that sequencing depth was about the same across donors.

The chain carries TRBV11-2 and TRBJ2-3; no clear D gene. This TCR was sampled from a woman younger than 35 in good health and CMV-seronegative. The specimen sequenced was PBMCs. CDR3 coding DNA: TGTGCCAGCAGCCCTGCCCGGGGCACAGATACGCAGTATTTT. Translating gives CASSPARGTDTQYF.